This T cell receptor (beta chain) was identified in a study of T-cell reconstitution after alpha-beta-depleted transplantation in children. The CDR3 length is 15 residues. Germline CDR1 reads LGHDT; CDR2 reads YNNKEL (reference sequence). Trimming stripped 6 bases from V and 0 bases from J, with 14 bases between. Unique molecular identifiers featured in how the TCRbeta library was prepared. TCRdb re-analysed the PCR reads in MiXCR, keeping a single row per CDR3 protein. Here the sample spans more than 150,000 distinct CDR3 sequences, about 6.8% being singletons. The sequencing here drew on PBMCs from the stem cell graft donor, taken from the stem cell graft. The TCR comes from a human donor who donated a stem cell graft to a child with Wiskott-Aldrich syndrome. V usage is TRBV3-1 and J usage is TRBJ2-5; D may be TRBD2 (5 bases). CDR3 DNA sequence: TGTGCCAGCAGACCGGGAATCGAGTACCAAGAGACCCAGTACTTC. Translating gives CASRPGIEYQETQYF.